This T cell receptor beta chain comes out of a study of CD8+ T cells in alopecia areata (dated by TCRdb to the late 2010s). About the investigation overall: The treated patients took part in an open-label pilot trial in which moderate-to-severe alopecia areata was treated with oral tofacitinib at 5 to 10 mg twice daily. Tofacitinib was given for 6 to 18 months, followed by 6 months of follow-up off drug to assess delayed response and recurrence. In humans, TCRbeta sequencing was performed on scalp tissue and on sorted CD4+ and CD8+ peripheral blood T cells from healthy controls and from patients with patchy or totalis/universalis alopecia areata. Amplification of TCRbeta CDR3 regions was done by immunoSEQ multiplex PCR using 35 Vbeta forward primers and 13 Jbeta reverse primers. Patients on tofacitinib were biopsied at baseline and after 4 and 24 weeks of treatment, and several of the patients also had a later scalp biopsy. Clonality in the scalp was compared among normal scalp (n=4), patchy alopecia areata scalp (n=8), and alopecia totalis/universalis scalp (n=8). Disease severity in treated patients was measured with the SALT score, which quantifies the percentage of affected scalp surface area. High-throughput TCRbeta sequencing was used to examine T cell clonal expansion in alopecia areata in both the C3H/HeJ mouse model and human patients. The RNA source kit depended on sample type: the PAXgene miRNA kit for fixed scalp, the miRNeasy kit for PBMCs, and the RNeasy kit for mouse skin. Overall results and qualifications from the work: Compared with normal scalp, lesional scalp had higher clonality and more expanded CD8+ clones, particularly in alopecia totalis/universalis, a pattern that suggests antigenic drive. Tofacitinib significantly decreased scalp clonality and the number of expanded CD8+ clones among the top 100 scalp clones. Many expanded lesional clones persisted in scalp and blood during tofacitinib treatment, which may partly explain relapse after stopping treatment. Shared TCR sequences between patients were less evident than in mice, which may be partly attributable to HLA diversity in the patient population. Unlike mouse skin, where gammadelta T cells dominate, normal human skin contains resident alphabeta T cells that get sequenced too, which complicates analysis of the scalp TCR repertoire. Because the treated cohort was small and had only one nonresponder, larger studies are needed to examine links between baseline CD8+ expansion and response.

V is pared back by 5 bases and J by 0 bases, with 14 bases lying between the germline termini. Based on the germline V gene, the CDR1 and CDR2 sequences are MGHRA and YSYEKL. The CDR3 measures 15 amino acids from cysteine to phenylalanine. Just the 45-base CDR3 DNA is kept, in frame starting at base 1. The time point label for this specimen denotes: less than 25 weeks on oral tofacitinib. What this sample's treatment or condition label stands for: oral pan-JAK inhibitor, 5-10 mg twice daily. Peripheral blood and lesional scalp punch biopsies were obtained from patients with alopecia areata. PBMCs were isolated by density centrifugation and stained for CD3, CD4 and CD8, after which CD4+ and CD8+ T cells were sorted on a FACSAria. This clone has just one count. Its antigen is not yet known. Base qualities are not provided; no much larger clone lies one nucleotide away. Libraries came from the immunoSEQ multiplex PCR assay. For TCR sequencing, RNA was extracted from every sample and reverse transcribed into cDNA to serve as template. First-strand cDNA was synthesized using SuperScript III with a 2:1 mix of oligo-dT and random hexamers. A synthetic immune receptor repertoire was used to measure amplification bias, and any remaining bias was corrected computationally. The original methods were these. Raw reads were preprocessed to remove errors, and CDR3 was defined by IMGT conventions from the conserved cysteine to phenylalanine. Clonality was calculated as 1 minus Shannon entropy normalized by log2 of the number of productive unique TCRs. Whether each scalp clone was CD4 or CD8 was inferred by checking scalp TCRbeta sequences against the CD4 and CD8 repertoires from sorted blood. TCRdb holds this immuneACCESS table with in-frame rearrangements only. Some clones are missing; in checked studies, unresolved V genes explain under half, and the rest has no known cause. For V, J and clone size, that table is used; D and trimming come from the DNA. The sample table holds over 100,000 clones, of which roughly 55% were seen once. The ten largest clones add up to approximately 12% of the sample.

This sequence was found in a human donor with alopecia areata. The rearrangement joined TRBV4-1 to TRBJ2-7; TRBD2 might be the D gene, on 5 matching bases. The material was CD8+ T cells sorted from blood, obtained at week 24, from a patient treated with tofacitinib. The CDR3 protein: CASSSEGESSYEQYF. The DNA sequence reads TGCGCCAGCAGCTCCGAGGGAGAAAGCTCCTACGAGCAGTACTTC.